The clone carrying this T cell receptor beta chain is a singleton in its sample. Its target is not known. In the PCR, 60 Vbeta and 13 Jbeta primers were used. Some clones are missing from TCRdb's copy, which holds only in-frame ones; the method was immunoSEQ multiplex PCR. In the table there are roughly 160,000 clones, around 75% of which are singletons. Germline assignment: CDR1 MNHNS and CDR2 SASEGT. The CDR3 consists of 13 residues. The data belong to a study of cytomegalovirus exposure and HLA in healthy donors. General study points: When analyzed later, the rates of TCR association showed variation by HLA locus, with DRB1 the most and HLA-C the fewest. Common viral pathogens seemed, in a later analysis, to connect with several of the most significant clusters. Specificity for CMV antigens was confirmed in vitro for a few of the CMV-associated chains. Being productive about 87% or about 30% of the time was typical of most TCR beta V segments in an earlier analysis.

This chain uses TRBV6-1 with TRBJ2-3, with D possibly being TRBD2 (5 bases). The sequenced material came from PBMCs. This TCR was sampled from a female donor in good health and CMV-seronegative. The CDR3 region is CAAVLGITDTQYF. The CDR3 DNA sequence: TGTGCAGCAGTTCTCGGGATCACAGATACGCAGTATTTT.